This T cell receptor (beta chain) comes out of a study of cytomegalovirus exposure and HLA in healthy donors (dated by TCRdb to about 2017). Some background on the complete study: An earlier analysis of some 600 of the donors reported about 260 Gb of sequence data and approximately 120 million unique TCR beta sequences obtained from approximately 180 million T cells. In a later genetic analysis, genome-wide SNP genotypes for about 60% of the 666 donors were used, and that subset was treated as a discovery cohort. Of the approximately 400 genotyped donors, 65% to 90% fell in the genetic ancestry cluster associated with self-reported Caucasian donors. Besides the first cohort of approximately 670 subjects, a separate validation cohort made up of 95 to 150 different subjects was used. The number of donors typed differed by locus, with roughly 629-640 for A, B, C, DRB1 and DQB1, roughly 520 for DQA1, some 570 for DPA1, and 400 to 490 for DPB1. HLA typing covered class I and class II loci at four-digit resolution. To predict cytomegalovirus infection status, the study combined high-throughput TCR immunosequencing, statistical association of individual TCRs with disease status, and machine learning. To decide whether each TCR beta V gene segment behaved as functional or pseudogenic, an earlier analysis of approximately 590 of the donors relied on high-throughput TCR beta sequencing. Among some 400 genotyped donors of the cohort, an average of approximately 240,000 unique TCR beta nucleotide sequences was sequenced per donor, of which about 18% were non-productive. The study used immunosequencing to profile the T cell repertoires of several hundred subjects and linked those repertoires to cytomegalovirus serostatus. Every repertoire in the discovery cohort had been generated on one and the same sequencing platform. Around 300 gigabases of sequencing data and approximately 85 million unique TCR sequences were included in an early release covering around 650 HLA-typed donors. Four or five DR-DQ haplotypes were treated as single units for association and clustering because of strong linkage in the cohort. Donor age, sex, ethnicity and CMV serostatus were compiled alongside the repertoire data. In the later analysis, no new phenotypic data were used to find candidate immune exposures; instead, reliance was placed on TCR beta sequences and their occurrence across donors. The aim of the study was to test whether cataloging public T cell receptors could identify signatures of past pathogen exposure. A later analysis re-analyzed previously published TCR beta repertoires from 600 to 850 donors and added high-resolution HLA genotyping to study TCR occurrence patterns. General findings and caveats noted by the study authors: At a false discovery rate of 0.05, a later analysis linked 15,000 to 20,000 TCR beta sequences to specific HLA alleles. The authors suggested that the approach could potentially be generalized to other disease states and immunological phenotypes. The study listed approximately 150 TCR beta chains as associated with cytomegalovirus. In this cohort, only TCR beta chains were sequenced, and detectable features were limited by the absence of alpha or paired-chain data. According to a later genetic analysis, donors in an Asian-associated ancestry cluster had fewer N-insertions in productive TCRs than the approximately 690-donor mean. HLA typing was unavailable for some donors at each locus, so association tests used only the typed subset. In a later analysis, HLA-associated TCR beta chains showed more clonal expansion and lower generation probabilities than non-associated chains that were equally common. A few of the identified cytomegalovirus-associated TCR beta chains were confirmed in vitro to be specific for cytomegalovirus antigens. In a later genetic analysis, a missense DCLRE1C variant was associated with V-gene and J-gene trimming of TCR beta chains, and the association was replicated in an independent cohort. In a later analysis, most CMV-associated TCR beta chains were found to appear HLA-restricted, with HLA associations seemingly driven largely by CMV exposure. Sequencing depth was assumed to be roughly uniform across donors in the presence/absence analyses, though that assumption may not hold. According to a later analysis, TCR association rates differed among HLA loci, with DRB1 alleles showing the most associated TCRs and HLA-C alleles showing the fewest. When HLA alleles, especially DR and DQ, strongly co-occurred, attributing TCR associations to individual alleles was difficult. In a later analysis, several top co-occurrence clusters were reported to appear linked to parvovirus B19, influenza, CMV and Epstein-Barr virus. Because counts were too low, seventeen rarely observed V segments, including chromosome 9 orphons, were left out of the earlier analysis of approximately 580 of the donors. A cluster of highly shared sequence variants was judged likely to represent a technical artifact of the sequencing pipeline. Broadly in line with IMGT annotations, most TCR beta V segments showed up in productive rearrangements about 87% or about 30% of the time in an earlier analysis of 587 of the donors. For the cohort, immune exposure information was limited to CMV serostatus. The classifier was reported to diagnose cytomegalovirus status with high specificity and sensitivity in both the original and validation cohorts. Most TCR sequences were seen in very few donors, while some public TCRs were found in many individuals. Linkage disequilibrium might explain the correlated functional status among segregating V segments, but an unknown experimental factor could not be ruled out. A further reported finding was that TCR beta sequences accurately predicted the HLA-A and HLA-B alleles for most subjects in the first cohort.

The cohort consisted of hundreds of healthy bone marrow donors. At the time of sampling, all cohort members were nominally healthy, though unrecorded immune exposures were likely present. The donor was CMV seronegative and belonged to the group of over 350 seronegative cohort members. Every donor gave a peripheral blood sample, and the peripheral blood mononuclear cells from that sample were used for TCR beta sequencing. The Qiagen DNeasy Blood Extraction Kit was used to extract genomic DNA from the blood cell samples. Comments on this clone: The target of this receptor is not known. No clone much larger than this one lies a single base away; base qualities are absent.

The method was the immunoSEQ multiplex PCR assay. For the multiplex PCR, a mixture combining 60 forward primers for TCR Vbeta segments and 13 reverse primers for TCR Jbeta segments was used. The CDR3 region of rearranged TCR beta genes was amplified from genomic DNA with a multiplex PCR assay. The Illumina HiSeq System was used to sequence the amplified TCR beta libraries as 87-base-pair reads. As for the original processing: Across the 670 or so repertoires, a later analysis counted 60 million to 90 million unique TCR beta chains, about 10 million of which were shared by at least two donors. Raw reads were error-corrected and collapsed into unique sequences with a nearest-neighbor algorithm that merged closely related sequences to remove PCR and sequencing errors. CDR3 sequences were aligned to IMGT reference sequences to assign V, D and J gene segments. For a sequence to be retained, a match of at least six nucleotides to both a V gene segment and a J gene segment was required. A rearrangement was called productive if the CDR3 had no stop codons and remained in frame with V and J, and every other rearrangement was called non-productive. CDR3 was defined by IMGT convention, running from the second conserved V-encoded cysteine to the conserved J-encoded phenylalanine. The earlier analysis of about 610 of the donors excluded any sequence lacking an unambiguous match to a single V gene segment. An earlier analysis of about 590 of the donors classified V segments as functional when productive rearrangements were above 56.7% and as segregating when the standard deviation between donors was above 5%. A statistical classification framework was developed to diagnose cytomegalovirus status using the catalog of TCR beta chain sequences. A later analysis assigned V and J genes by comparing TCR nucleotide sequences with IMGT/GENE-DB human TR gene sequences. In a later analysis, CDR3 sequences and most-parsimonious VDJ recombination scenarios were assigned using the TCRdist pipeline. A later analysis defined each TCR beta chain by its CDR3 amino acid sequence plus V-gene family, and excluded reads lacking a unique V-gene family. To address suspected cross-contamination and a sequencing artifact, a later analysis removed 550 to 750 highly shared, low-generation-probability nucleotide sequences. In a later analysis, a clonal expansion index was calculated for each public chain from normalized within-repertoire ranks of inferred template counts. Generation probabilities in a later analysis came from a VDJ recombination model fitted to out-of-frame rearrangements, and those results were checked against IGoR. Hypergeometric tests were used in a later analysis to score TCR-TCR, TCR-HLA and TCR-CMV co-occurrence, with a repertoire-size bias correction applied to the TCR pairs. A later analysis estimated false discovery rates by permuting HLA or CMV assignments 20 times. A later analysis grouped co-occurring TCRs with DBSCAN, adding TCRdist sequence similarity when clustering within HLA-allele-positive subsets. Repertoires with fewer than 30,000 or more than 120,000 public chains were left out of co-occurrence clustering, as were a handful of repertoires with anomalous nucleotide sharing. Drawn from immuneACCESS, this table holds only the in-frame rearrangements with V and J called that TCRdb kept. Clones are partly lost; checked studies trace under half to an unresolved V gene and leave the rest unexplained. The D gene and trimming were derived from the DNA, and the V and J assignments and clone size from that table. A total of about 190,000 clones appear in this sample, around 85% of them only once. 1.5% to 2% of the sample is in the top ten clones.

This clonotype was sampled from a man younger than 35 in good health and CMV-seronegative. Sequencing was done on a sample of PBMCs.

The CDR3 corresponds to CASSFTLLAGDNEQFF. The DNA is TGTGCCAGCAGCTTTACGTTACTAGCGGGGGACAATGAGCAGTTCTTC. The chain couples TRBV7-9 to TRBJ2-1, with TRBD2 identical over 11 junction bases. Including the terminal cysteine and phenylalanine, the CDR3 comprises 16 residues. Only CDR3 DNA remains: 48 bases, in frame from the first base. V trim: 3 bases; J trim: 5 bases; unmatched bases: 6. The germline V gene (reference sequence) supplies CDR1 SEHNR and CDR2 FQNEAQ.